This paragraph covers one T cell receptor beta chain sequence. Germline CDR1 PRHDT, CDR2 FYEKMQ (reference sequence). Trimming left V 3 bases short and J 2 bases short, with 17 bases between. The CDR3 sequence is 16 residues long. Here immunoSEQ multiplex PCR was the method, and the copy in TCRdb shows in-frame clones only, minus some. Among 300,000 to 350,000 clones listed, 90% were seen once. The data belong to a study of blood T cell repertoires in COVID-19. Across the study: Sample material is recorded as cDNA or gDNA derived from T cells, B-cell-depleted T cells, or PBMCs.

Seattle patient enrollment occurred during active infection, with longitudinal follow-up thereafter. The chain employs TRBV13 and TRBJ2-7; D is possibly TRBD1 (6 bases). Specimen: peripheral blood. This sequence was found in a woman in her twenties or thirties with COVID-19, enrolled during active disease. Written as DNA, the CDR3 is TGTGCCAGCAGCTTCCACACATCGGGACACACCTACGAGCAGTACTTC. As protein: CASSFHTSGHTYEQYF.